These 13 T cell receptor beta chains originate from one sample sequenced in a study of identical twins. TCRdb reprocessed the 5' RACE reads with MiXCR, giving one entry per CDR3 protein. Of 450,000 or so distinct CDR3 sequences listed, more than 13% are singletons. The sample was also linked to a second study, of yellow fever vaccine responses in identical twins.

The sample comprised CD4+ T cells sorted from blood. Every receptor here comes from a woman between 18 and 30 years old in good health.

This clonotype was seen only a few times. The gene calls are TRBV5-1 and TRBJ2-7, with 11 bases aligning to TRBD2. The CDR3 spans 14 residues. The germline CDR1 and CDR2 sequences are SGHRS and YFSETQ. The junction had 6 bases not matched to a gene; V was cut back by 4 bases and J by 6 bases. The CDR3 loop reads CASSVGTSGGEQYF. Here the CDR3 DNA reads TGCGCCAGCAGCGTCGGGACTAGCGGAGGCGAGCAGTACTTC. The full variable domain, rest sourced from reference TRBV5-1 and TRBJ2-7, is KAGVTQTPRYLIKTRGQQVTLSCSPISGHRSVSWYQQTPGQGLQFLFEYFSETQRNKGNFPGRFSGRQFSNSRSEMNVSTLELGDSALYLCASSVGTSGGEQYFGPGTRLTVT.

The chain employs TRBV12-3 or TRBV12-4 and TRBJ2-2; D assignment may be TRBD1 or TRBD2 (5 bases each). This CDR3 spans 15 amino acids. V was clipped by 3 bases and J by 6 bases, with 14 bases between them. CDR3 nucleotide sequence: TGTGCCAGCAGTTTGATAGGGACGGGGTCCGGGGAGCTGTTTTTT. Residues: CASSLIGTGSGELFF.

The chain has TRBV28 and TRBJ1-5, with D perhaps TRBD1 (6 bases). The germline CDR1 and CDR2 sequences are MDHEN and SYDVKM. V shed 5 bases and J shed 7 bases, with 12 bases lying between them. This CDR3 comprises 13 residues. The CDR3 loop reads CASSQPGEQPQHF. DNA for the CDR3: TGTGCCAGCAGTCAACCAGGGGAACAGCCCCAGCATTTT.

This clonotype was seen a few times. V and J are TRBV6-5 and TRBJ1-6, with no clear D. This CDR3 is 12 amino acids long. V gave up 8 bases and J gave up 2 bases, with 4 bases separating them. CDR1 and CDR2 (germline): MNHEY, SVGAGI. The CDR3 sequence is CASQAYNSPLHF. The DNA of the CDR3 is TGTGCCAGCCAGGCCTATAATTCACCCCTCCACTTT.

In its sample, this clonotype was seen a few times. The rearrangement links TRBV6-2 or TRBV6-3 to TRBJ2-7; D remains ambiguous. The CDR3 has 14 residues. The germline CDR1 and CDR2 sequences are MNHEY and SVGEGT. Trimming left V 0 bases short and J 7 bases short, with 13 bases between. This CDR3 is CASSYSSQPREQYF. The CDR3 DNA sequence: TGTGCCAGCAGTTACTCGAGCCAACCGAGGGAGCAGTACTTC.

Here the CDR3 DNA reads TGTGCCAGCAGCCGGGACTCTACTAGCACAGATACGCAGTATTTT. As protein: CASSRDSTSTDTQYF. The chain joins TRBV7-9 to TRBJ2-3; tentative D call: TRBD2 (6 bases). V lost 5 bases and J 0 bases, leaving 12 bases between the germline ends. CDR3 length: 15 residues. CDR1 is SEHNR and CDR2 is FQNEAQ in the germline V gene (reference sequence).

This sequence joins TRBV20-1 and TRBJ2-7; possibly TRBD1 or TRBD2 for D (5 bases each). Trimming stripped 1 base from V and 1 base from J, with 8 bases between. The CDR3 consists of 13 residues. Germline CDR1 and CDR2: DFQATT and SNEGSKA (reference sequence). In DNA, the CDR3 is TGCAGTGCTAGAGGGGGACGATCCTACGAGCAGTACTTC. Its protein is CSARGGRSYEQYF.

This clonotype was picked up many times. The rearrangement links TRBV24-1 to TRBJ2-3; no reliable D call. Germline V CDR1 and CDR2: KGHDR, SFDVKD. The length of the CDR3 is 16 residues. Trimming removed 2 bases at V and 5 bases at J, with 16 bases between. CDR3 sequence reads: CATSDSSRAKLDTQYF. CDR3 nucleotide sequence: TGTGCCACCAGTGATTCCAGTCGGGCAAAACTAGATACGCAGTATTTT.

This chain uses TRBV7-8 with TRBJ2-3, with 9 bases lining up with TRBD2. This CDR3 is built from 18 residues. Germline V gene data show CDR1 as SGHVS and CDR2 as FQNEAQ. Trimming removed 4 bases from V and 1 base from J; junction bases left unmatched: 12. CDR3 region: CASSSDGGAGGRTDTQYF. In DNA form, the CDR3 reads TGTGCCAGCAGCTCAGATGGAGGAGCGGGGGGCCGCACAGATACGCAGTATTTT.

The table lists this clonotype with a few counts. The genes are TRBV28 and TRBJ2-1; 11 bases fit TRBD2. CDR1 MDHEN and CDR2 SYDVKM come from the germline V gene. J was trimmed by 2 bases and V by 3 bases; bases with no gene match: 6. The CDR3 contains 17 residues. CDR3 residues: CASSFVRLAGTYNEQFF. The CDR3 DNA reads TGTGCCAGCAGTTTTGTAAGACTAGCGGGGACCTACAATGAGCAGTTCTTC.

This clonotype was seen more than once but under ten times. The V call is TRBV28, the J call TRBJ2-3; possible D gene TRBD1, 5 bases. CDR3 size: 16 residues. V lost 2 bases and J lost 1, with 13 bases in between. Germline loops: CDR1 MDHEN, CDR2 SYDVKM. CDR3 protein: CASSLLPGQGTDTQYF. The CDR3 region has the DNA TGTGCCAGCAGTTTACTACCCGGACAAGGCACAGATACGCAGTATTTT.

As regards this clonotype: The junction differs from germline at one of its ends, possibly a read error. The chain links TRBV12-3 or TRBV12-4 to TRBJ2-7; weak D call: TRBD2 (6 bases). The CDR3 sequence is 12 residues long. CDR3 nucleotides: TGTGCCAGCAGTTTGACGGAGGGCGAGCTGTACTTC. As protein: CASSLTEGELYF.

The chain couples TRBV7-2 to TRBJ1-2; D not certain. The CDR3 totals 14 residues. Looked up from germline, CDR1 is SGHTA and CDR2 is FQGNSA. Trimming pared 6 bases from V and 2 bases from J, leaving 13 bases between. The CDR3 loop reads CASRKNSINYGYTF. The CDR3 nucleotides are TGTGCCAGCAGGAAGAACAGCATAAACTATGGCTACACCTTC.